These 5 T cell receptor beta chains were sequenced from one sample in a study of shared clonotypes between healthy human individuals. TCRdb keeps only in-frame clones here, not all; method: immunoSEQ multiplex PCR. The sample yields 2,500,000 or so clones, 93% seen once. The source material was naive CD4+ T cells from PBMCs. Noted subset: CD45RA+ positively selected. These receptors were obtained from a man aged 18 to 30 in good health. Some clones in this sample may be carry-over from other donors' samples.

On this clone itself: At one end the junction does not follow the germline gene, possibly because of a read error. The V gene is TRBV11-2, the J gene TRBJ2-7; 10 bases map to TRBD2. The germline V gene encodes CDR1 SGHAT and CDR2 FQNNGV. The CDR3 runs to 15 residues. The CDR3 bases are TGTGCCAGCAGCTCAACATTCCGGACTAGCGGTCCGAACCGCTTC. Amino acids: CASSSTFRTSGPNRF.

The chain combines TRBV12-2 with TRBJ2-1; the D segment call TRBD2 is taken from the table without a DNA check. TRBV12-2 constitutes a pseudogene. The CDR3 runs to 16 residues. The CDR3 DNA reads TGTGCAAGTCGCTTAGCGGAAGTTTCTAGTCGGGATGAGCAGTTCTTC. Protein: CASRLAEVSSRDEQFF.

The chain carries TRBV10-1 and TRBJ2-3, with D possibly TRBD1 on 5 matching bases. Per germline, CDR1 WNHNN and CDR2 SYGVQD (reference sequence). V lost 7 bases, J lost 2 bases, and 7 bases lay in between. This CDR3 has 12 amino acids. CDR3 residues: CASKGDTDTQYF. In DNA, the CDR3 is TGCGCCAGCAAAGGGGACACAGATACGCAGTATTTT.

This chain links TRBV7-2 with TRBJ1-5; D may be TRBD1 (5 bases). The CDR3 has 18 residues. V lost 6 bases and J lost 6, with 27 bases in between. Germline V gives CDR1 SGHTA, CDR2 FQGNSA. CDR3 in amino acids: CASSPGGGSGLVSQPQHF. The CDR3 region has the DNA TGTGCCAGCAGTCCAGGTGGGGGGTCGGGGTTAGTAAGTCAGCCCCAGCATTTT.

This chain joins TRBV7-9 and TRBJ1-6; weak D call: TRBD1 (6 bases). CDR3 length equals 14 residues. The germline V gene has CDR1 SEHNR and CDR2 FQNEAQ (reference sequence). Trimming cost V 6 bases and J 8 bases, with 14 bases left between them. The CDR3 nucleotides are TGTGCCAGCAGGATGACAGGCGCCTATTCACCCCTCCACTTT. This gives the protein CASRMTGAYSPLHF.